These 29 T cell receptor beta chains share one sample of origin, sequenced in a study of CD8 T cells in Susac syndrome. Random hexamers primed reverse transcription of about 0.45 to 1 ug RNA. One entry per CDR3 protein, called by TCRdb with MiXCR from the immunoSEQ multiplex PCR reads. The top ten clones hold 0.1% of a sample with about 190,000 distinct CDR3 sequences, 85% to 95% of them seen once. Material for sequencing was CD4+ T cells from PBMCs. These TCRs come from a human donor in good health.

This clonotype is a singleton in its sample. The chain joins TRBV29-1 to TRBJ2-5; D is ambiguous. The CDR3 sequence is 11 residues long. The V end lost 6 bases, the J end lost 1 base, and 6 bases lay between the germline ends. From germline, CDR1 is SQVTM and CDR2 ANQGSEA. CDR3 coding DNA: TGCAGCGTCGTGGTCCAAGAGACCCAGTACTTC. This gives the protein CSVVVQETQYF.

The chain is built from TRBV28 and TRBJ2-7; the D is unclear. Between the trimmed V and J ends, which lost 4 bases and 6 bases, there was a span of 7 bases. CDR3 length: 11 amino acids. Germline values: CDR1 MDHEN, CDR2 SYDVKM. The chain's CDR3 is CASSSTGEQYV. Written as DNA, the CDR3 is TGTGCCAGCAGTTCGACCGGCGAGCAGTACGTC.

The chain uses TRBV7-2 and TRBJ1-2, with D uncertain. The CDR3 is 14 residues long. Trimming stripped 5 bases from V and 1 base from J, with 11 bases between. Germline lookup yields CDR1 SGHTA and CDR2 FQGNSA. The CDR3: CASSRSSNNYGYTF. CDR3 nucleotides: TGTGCCAGCAGCAGGTCGTCCAATAACTATGGCTACACCTTC.

The chain joins TRBV6-5 to TRBJ2-7; D is perhaps TRBD2 (5 bases). The CDR3 runs to 11 residues. V was cut by 7 bases and J by 4 bases, with 8 bases left in between. CDR1 and CDR2 (germline): MNHEY, SVGAGI. The CDR3 nucleotides are TGTGCCAGCACCGGGATTTACGAGCAGTACTTC. Translated: CASTGIYEQYF.

The chain joins TRBV5-1 to TRBJ1-2, with D perhaps TRBD1 (6 bases). This CDR3 contains 15 residues. Trimming cost V 5 bases and J 4 bases, with 18 bases left between them. CDR1 is SGHRS, CDR2 YFSETQ, per germline. The DNA for the CDR3 is TGCGCCAGCAGGGACAACCGCAGGGGAATCTATGGCTACACCTTC. This gives the protein CASRDNRRGIYGYTF. Full variable domain (outside the CDR3, taken from reference TRBV5-1 and TRBJ1-2): KAGVTQTPRYLIKTRGQQVTLSCSPISGHRSVSWYQQTPGQGLQFLFEYFSETQRNKGNFPGRFSGRQFSNSRSEMNVSTLELGDSALYLCASRDNRRGIYGYTFGSGTRLTVV.

The chain employs TRBV28 and TRBJ2-7; possibly TRBD1 for D (6 bases). Trimming pared 7 bases from V and 5 bases from J, leaving 15 bases between. In germline, CDR1 is MDHEN, CDR2 SYDVKM. The length of the CDR3 is 13 residues. CDR3 protein: CASNERQGNEQYV. For the CDR3, the DNA is TGTGCCAGCAATGAGCGGCAGGGGAACGAGCAGTACGTC.

This rearrangement joins TRBV29-1 to TRBJ2-1; D is perhaps TRBD1 (6 bases). Trimming shortened V by 6 bases and J by 3 bases, and 18 bases separated the two germline ends. The CDR3 consists of 15 residues. Germline CDR1 reads SQVTM; CDR2 reads ANQGSEA. Here the CDR3 DNA reads TGCAGCGTAGACACAGGGATATCTGACTACAATGAGCAGTTCTTC. Protein: CSVDTGISDYNEQFF.

The table lists this clonotype with a count of one. The V and J genes are TRBV7-2 and TRBJ1-5, with D possibly matching TRBD1 (5 bases). From germline, CDR1 is SGHTA and CDR2 FQGNSA. Deletions cut 5 bases from V and 7 bases from J, with 18 bases between. This CDR3 has 15 amino acids. DNA for the CDR3: TGTGCCAGCAGCCCCGGGACCAACGGCTGGCAGCCCCAGCATTTT. It translates to CASSPGTNGWQPQHF.

CDR3 DNA: TGTGCCAGCAGCCTTAGCGGGGGGCCCTACGAGCAGTACTTC. Its translation: CASSLSGGPYEQYF. The chain links TRBV3-1 to TRBJ2-7, with 10 bases fitting TRBD2. Losses at the gene ends were 4 bases for V and 2 bases for J; bases not matched to a gene: 2. CDR1 is LGHDT and CDR2 is YNNKEL in the germline V gene (reference sequence). The CDR3 totals 14 residues.

V is TRBV7-2 and J is TRBJ1-2; D is possibly TRBD1 (6 bases). The germline V gene encodes CDR1 SGHTA and CDR2 FQGNSA. V lost 6 bases to trimming and J lost 3 bases, with 11 bases between them. The CDR3 has 13 residues. The DNA of the CDR3 is TGTGCCAGCAGTCCGGACAGCGACTATGGCTACACCTTC. It yields the protein CASSPDSDYGYTF.

J is TRBJ1-5 and V is TRBV7-2; 7 bases are shared with TRBD1. CDR1 is SGHTA, CDR2 FQGNSA, per germline. The CDR3 sequence is 15 residues long. Losses at the gene ends were 4 bases for V and 6 bases for J; bases not matched to a gene: 9. CDR3 coding DNA: TGTGCCAGCAGCTCCTTAGGGACAGTCATTCAGCCCCAGCATTTT. It encodes CASSSLGTVIQPQHF.

This clonotype was seen only a few times. The chain is built from TRBV20-1 and TRBJ2-6; maybe TRBD2 (6 bases). Germline assignment: CDR1 DFQATT and CDR2 SNEGSKA (reference sequence). The ends were cut back, 0 bases at V and 1 base at J, with 7 bases in the middle. This CDR3 spans 15 amino acids. This chain's CDR3 is CSARDRGSGANVLTF. CDR3 nucleotide sequence: TGCAGTGCTAGAGATCGGGGGTCTGGGGCCAACGTCCTGACTTTC.

The chain employs TRBV9 and TRBJ1-5; D is possibly TRBD1 (5 bases). Deletions cut 3 bases from V and 1 base from J, with 17 bases between. CDR3 length equals 17 residues. CDR1 SGDLS and CDR2 YYNGEE come from the germline V gene. The DNA of the CDR3 is TGTGCCAGCAGCGCTAGTGGAGGGGCAGAGAGCAATCAGCCCCAGCATTTT. Protein: CASSASGGAESNQPQHF.

This chain uses TRBV12-3 or TRBV12-4 with TRBJ2-1; 14 positions match TRBD2. The CDR3 is 15 amino acids. V gave up 8 bases and J gave up 4 bases; unmatched junction bases: 4. The CDR3 DNA reads TGTGCCAGCCGACTAGCGGGGGGGGGTTACAATGAGCAGTTCTTC. It specifies CASRLAGGGYNEQFF.

The V gene is TRBV7-9, the J gene TRBJ2-1; D is undetermined. Deletions cut 2 bases from V and 0 bases from J, with 17 bases between. Per the germline V gene, CDR1 is SEHNR and CDR2 is FQNEAQ (reference sequence). CDR3 length: 18 amino acids. This CDR3 is CASSLRAQSFSSYNEQFF. The CDR3 DNA is TGTGCCAGCAGCTTAAGGGCCCAGTCCTTTAGCTCCTACAATGAGCAGTTCTTC.

The V gene is TRBV15, the J gene TRBJ1-1; D not resolved. V lost 2 bases and J lost 1, with 5 bases in between. The CDR3 runs to 13 residues. Germline V gives CDR1 LNHNV, CDR2 YYDKDF (reference sequence). CDR3 coding DNA: TGTGCCACCAGCAGAAGGAGGAACACTGAAGCTTTCTTT. Translated: CATSRRRNTEAFF.

The CDR3: CARPSGTGSYEQYV. The CDR3 DNA sequence: TGCGCCAGGCCGTCCGGGACAGGGTCCTACGAGCAGTACGTC. V and J are TRBV23-1 and TRBJ2-7; 9 nucleotides agree with TRBD1. TRBV23-1 is placed among ORFs of uncertain function. The V and J ends lost 9 bases and 1 base, in that order; junction bases with no gene match: 7. The CDR3 extends over 14 amino acids.

A single count supports this clonotype. The V call is TRBV2, the J call TRBJ2-5; no clear D gene. The germline V and J ends were trimmed by 8 bases and 3 bases, with 4 bases remaining between them. Germline V lookup: CDR1 SNHLY, CDR2 FYNNEI. There are 10 residues in the CDR3. The CDR3 region is CASQEETQYF. CDR3 nucleotides: TGTGCCAGCCAGGAAGAGACCCAGTACTTC.

The rearrangement uses TRBV29-1 and TRBJ2-7, with TRBD1 matching 10 bases. The CDR3 has 13 amino acids. Germline loops: CDR1 SQVTM, CDR2 ANQGSEA. Unmatched junction bases numbered 8, after V lost 7 bases and J lost 5 bases. DNA for the CDR3: TGCAGCGGCTCCGGGACAGGGGAAAACGAGCAGTACTTC. Its translation is CSGSGTGENEQYF.

CDR3 residues: CAWSVQGVDGYTF. The CDR3 bases are TGTGCCTGGAGTGTACAGGGAGTAGATGGCTACACCTTC. The chain carries TRBV30 and TRBJ1-2, with D tentatively TRBD1 (6 bases). Germline V gene data show CDR1 as GTSNPN and CDR2 as SVGIG (reference sequence). The CDR3 contains 13 residues. The ends were cut back, 0 bases at V and 6 bases at J, with 11 bases in the middle.

V is TRBV11-3 and J is TRBJ2-3; 8 bases are shared with TRBD2. Germline CDR1 is SGHNT and CDR2 is YENEEA. The trim removed 5 bases at V and 2 bases at J, leaving 3 bases unmatched. The CDR3 extends over 14 amino acids. The DNA of the CDR3 is TGTGCCAGCAGCCCGGGGGGGCCCACAGATACGCAGTATTTT. It encodes CASSPGGPTDTQYF.

This sequence joins TRBV20-1 and TRBJ1-2, with 12 bases that match TRBD1. The germline gives CDR1 DFQATT, CDR2 SNEGSKA (reference sequence). The CDR3 contains 14 residues. Trimming took 5 bases from V and 6 from J; bases not matched to a gene: 7. CDR3 in amino acids: CSARGDRGLHGYTF. CDR3 in DNA: TGCAGTGCTCGAGGGGACAGGGGGCTTCATGGCTACACCTTC.

V is TRBV5-4 and J is TRBJ2-1; D is perhaps TRBD2 (6 bases). The length of the CDR3 is 15 residues. V gave up 4 bases and J gave up 2 bases, with 13 bases separating them. Per the germline V gene, CDR1 is SGHNT and CDR2 is YYREEE (reference sequence). As DNA, the CDR3 is TGTGCCAGCAGCCTGTTAGCGGTAACCTACAATGAGCAGTTCTTC. This translates into CASSLLAVTYNEQFF.

This chain uses TRBV14 with TRBJ2-1, with D maybe TRBD1 (5 bases). The CDR3 spans 14 residues. Germline values: CDR1 SGHDN, CDR2 FVKESK. Trimming left V 1 base short and J 6 bases short, with 10 bases between. The DNA for the CDR3 is TGTGCCAGCAGCCAAGGAAGGGGCGGCAATGAGCAGTTCTTC. Its translation is CASSQGRGGNEQFF. Full variable domain (outside the CDR3, taken from reference TRBV14 and TRBJ2-1): EAGVTQFPSHSVIEKGQTVTLRCDPISGHDNLYWYRRVMGKEIKFLLHFVKESKQDESGMPNNRFLAERTGGTYSTLKVQPAELEDSGVYFCASSQGRGGNEQFFGPGTRLTVL.

The V gene is TRBV18, the J gene TRBJ2-1, with a possible D match to TRBD1 (6 bases). V was clipped by 3 bases and J by 0 bases, with 12 bases between them. The CDR3 is 16 amino acids. CDR1 is KGHSH and CDR2 is LQKENI in the germline V gene. CDR3 bases: TGTGCCAGCTCACCGGGCAGGGGTCCCTCCTACAATGAGCAGTTCTTC. This translates into CASSPGRGPSYNEQFF.

This chain joins TRBV6-2 or TRBV6-3 and TRBJ2-5; 7 nucleotides agree with TRBD1. The CDR3 consists of 16 residues. Germline trimming cut 6 bases from V and 1 base from J; bases unmatched to any gene: 11. The germline CDR1 and CDR2 sequences are MNHEY and SVGEGT. CDR3 region: CASSPSLTGPQETQYF. For the CDR3, the DNA is TGTGCCAGCAGCCCTTCTTTGACAGGGCCCCAAGAGACCCAGTACTTC.

The V gene is TRBV29-1, the J gene TRBJ2-1, with 10 bases fitting TRBD2. J was trimmed by 7 bases and V by 6 bases; bases with no gene match: 12. Germline V gene lookup returns CDR1 SQVTM and CDR2 ANQGSEA. The CDR3 is 15 amino acids. CDR3 region: CSVAVGLAGVNEQFF. CDR3 in DNA: TGCAGCGTCGCCGTCGGGCTAGCGGGGGTAAATGAGCAGTTCTTC.

This rearrangement joins TRBV3-1 to TRBJ1-4; unclear D gene. This CDR3 has 15 residues. Looked up from germline, CDR1 is LGHDT and CDR2 is YNNKEL (reference sequence). V gave up 4 bases and J gave up 6 bases, with 15 bases separating them. In nucleotides, the CDR3 is TGTGCCAGCAGCCCGACGGCTAGTTCCGATGAAAAACTGTTTTTT. Translating gives CASSPTASSDEKLFF.

The rearrangement joins TRBV25-1 to TRBJ1-5, with TRBD1 identical over 11 bases. Germline trimming cut 4 bases from V and 3 bases from J; bases unmatched to any gene: 5. Germline V gene data show CDR1 as MGHDK and CDR2 as SYGVNS. The CDR3 runs to 16 residues. CDR3 protein: CASSAGQGATNQPQHF. The CDR3, as DNA: TGTGCCAGCAGTGCCGGACAGGGGGCTACCAATCAGCCCCAGCATTTT.